The clone carrying this T cell receptor beta chain turned up a few times. Antigen: not known. V was clipped by 3 bases and J by 5 bases; unmatched bases: 7. The CDR3 extends over 15 amino acids. Germline loops: CDR1 LNHNV, CDR2 YYDKDF (reference sequence). The data are from a study of vaccination and CD4 T cells after COVID-19. Treatment meaning: roughly ten-day PBMC culture with coronavirus spike peptide pools or control peptides (ViraFEST assay). Sequenced with the Oncomine TCR Beta short-read assay was DNA taken from cultured CD4+ T cells. TCRdb passed the PCR reads through MiXCR, listing each CDR3 protein once. The table lists 2,500 to 3,500 distinct CDR3 sequences, under 30% of them singletons, with roughly 21% in the top ten.

The clonotype was recovered from a human donor who had recovered from COVID-19. V usage is TRBV15 and J usage is TRBJ1-2, with 9 bases that match TRBD1. Here the sequenced sample was CD4+ T cells from blood, cultured in vitro, taken after SARS-CoV-2 vaccination. As DNA, the CDR3 is TGTGCCACCAGCAGGGAGTGGACAGGGGAATATGGCTACACCTTC. It specifies CATSREWTGEYGYTF.